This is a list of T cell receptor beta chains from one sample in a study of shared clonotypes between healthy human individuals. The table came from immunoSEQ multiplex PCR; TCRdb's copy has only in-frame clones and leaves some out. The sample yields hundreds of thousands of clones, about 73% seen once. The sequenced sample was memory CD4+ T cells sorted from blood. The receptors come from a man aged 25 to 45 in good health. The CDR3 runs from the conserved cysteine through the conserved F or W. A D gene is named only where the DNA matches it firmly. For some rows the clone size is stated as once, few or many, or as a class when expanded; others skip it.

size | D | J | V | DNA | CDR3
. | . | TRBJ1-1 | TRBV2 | TGTGCCAGCAGTGAAGCGCTGGGGCACACTGAAGCTTTCTTT | CASSEALGHTEAFF
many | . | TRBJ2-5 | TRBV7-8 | TGTGCCAGCAGCGGAGGGACTGGTCTCGGAGAGACCCAGTACTTC | CASSGGTGLGETQYF
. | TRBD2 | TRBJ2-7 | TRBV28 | TGTGCCAGCAGTCGAACGGGGAGGGTATTCGGCGAGCAGTACTTC | CASSRTGRVFGEQYF
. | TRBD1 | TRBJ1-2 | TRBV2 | TGTGCCAGCAGTGAAGGGACAGGAGGCGGCTACACCTTC | CASSEGTGGGYTF
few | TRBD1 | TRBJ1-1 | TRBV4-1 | TGCGCCAGCAGCCAAGCCCCCCGGGACAGTGAAGCTTTCTTT | CASSQAPRDSEAFF
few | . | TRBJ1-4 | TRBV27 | TGTGCCAGCAGCCGCACAGTAGCGGGTGGTGAAAAACTGTTTTTT | CASSRTVAGGEKLFF
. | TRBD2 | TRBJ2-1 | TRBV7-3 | TGTGCCAGCAGCCCCCAGCGGGGCAATGAGCAGTTCTTC | CASSPQRGNEQFF
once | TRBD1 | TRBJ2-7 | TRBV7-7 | TGTGCCAGCAGCTTAGCGACAGGGAGCTACGAGCAGTACTTC | CASSLATGSYEQYF
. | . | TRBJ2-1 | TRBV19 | TGTGCCAGTAGTCCGGAGAGGGAGAGACCTGAGCAGTTCTTC | CASSPERERPEQFF
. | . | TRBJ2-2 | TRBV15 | TGTGCCACCAGCAGAGACCTAGACAGGCGTGACACCGGGGAGCTGTTTTTT | CATSRDLDRRDTGELFF
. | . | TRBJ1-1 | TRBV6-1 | TGTGCCAGCAGTGAAATGGGGGTTGGTGGTGAAGCTTTCTTT | CASSEMGVGGEAFF
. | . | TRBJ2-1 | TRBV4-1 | TGCGCCAGCAGCCAGTTCGTTACGGTCGACAATGAGCAGTTCTTC | CASSQFVTVDNEQFF
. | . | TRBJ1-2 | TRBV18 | TGTGCCAGCTCACCGGGAGGGTCGAACTATGGCTACACCTTC | CASSPGGSNYGYTF
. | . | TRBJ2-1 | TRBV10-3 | TGTGCCATCAGTGAGAGGTCGGGAGCATCCTACAATGAGCAGTTCTTC | CAISERSGASYNEQFF
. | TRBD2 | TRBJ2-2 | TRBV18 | TGTGCCAGCTCCTCTAGCGGGACCGGGGAGCTGTTTTTT | CASSSSGTGELFF
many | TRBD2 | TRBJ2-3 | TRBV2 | TGTGCCAGCAGTCCAGGACTAGCGGGCGCAGGCACAGATACGCAGTATTTT | CASSPGLAGAGTDTQYF
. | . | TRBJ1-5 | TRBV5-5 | TGTGCCAGCAGCTTGAGGGTTGATCAGCCCCAGCATTTT | CASSLRVDQPQHF
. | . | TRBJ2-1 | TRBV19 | TGTGCCAGTAGTACCTTGGACCCGACGATTGGGAATGAGCAGTTCTTC | CASSTLDPTIGNEQFF
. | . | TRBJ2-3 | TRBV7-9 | TGTGCCAGCAGCTTAGTGGCGGGCGGGGCAGATACGCAGTATTTT | CASSLVAGGADTQYF
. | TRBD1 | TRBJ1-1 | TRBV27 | TGTGCCAGCAGTCCCATTGGACAGGGCGTTGAAGCTTTCTTT | CASSPIGQGVEAFF
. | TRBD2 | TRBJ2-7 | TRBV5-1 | TGCGCCAGCAGCGTCCGGACTAGCGGGAGTTCCCCCTACGAGCAGTACTTC | CASSVRTSGSSPYEQYF
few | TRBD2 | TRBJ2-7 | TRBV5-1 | TGCGCCAGCAGCTTGACCGGAGGTAGCGGGACCTACGAGCAGTACTTC | CASSLTGGSGTYEQYF
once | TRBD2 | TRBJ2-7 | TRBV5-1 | TGCGCCAGCAGCTTTACCCCTAGCGGGAGGATCCGCGAGCAGTACTTC | CASSFTPSGRIREQYF
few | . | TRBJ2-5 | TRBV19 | TGTGCCAGTAGTATAAGGTACCAAGAGACCCAGTACTTC | CASSIRYQETQYF
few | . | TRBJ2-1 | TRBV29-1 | TGCAGCGTTGAACTTGGGGAAGCGAGCTCCTACAATGAGCAGTTCTTC | CSVELGEASSYNEQFF
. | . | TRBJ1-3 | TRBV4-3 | TGCGCCAGCAGCCAGCGGGCCTCAATCTCTGGAAACACCATATATTTT | CASSQRASISGNTIYF
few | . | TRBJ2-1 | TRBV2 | TGTGCCAGCAGTGTTGGGGCAGGGTGGGGTGAGCAGTTCTTC | CASSVGAGWGEQFF
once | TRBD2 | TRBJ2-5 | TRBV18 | TGTGCCAGCTCACCAGCGGGGGGGAAAGCAGGGACCCAGTACTTC | CASSPAGGKAGTQYF
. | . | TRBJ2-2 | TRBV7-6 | TGTGCCAGCAGCTTAGGGAGTTACAGGGATGTTACCGGGGAGCTGTTTTTT | CASSLGSYRDVTGELFF
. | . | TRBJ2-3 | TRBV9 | TGTGCCAGCAGCGTAGCTAAAACTAGCACAGATACGCAGTATTTT | CASSVAKTSTDTQYF
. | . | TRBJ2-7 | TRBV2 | TGTGCCAGCAGTGAACAGATCTCCTACGAGCAGTACTTC | CASSEQISYEQYF
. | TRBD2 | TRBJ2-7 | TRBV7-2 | TGTGCCACAGCCTACCTAGCGGGAGGTTACTACGAGCAGTACTTC | CATAYLAGGYYEQYF
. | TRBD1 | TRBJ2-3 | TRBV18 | TGTGCCAGCTCACCACCGTCCGGGACAGGGCGGCCAGATACGCAGTATTTT | CASSPPSGTGRPDTQYF
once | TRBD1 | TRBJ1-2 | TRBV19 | TGTGCCAGTAGGGTACAGGGGCTTGAGGGCTACACCTTC | CASRVQGLEGYTF
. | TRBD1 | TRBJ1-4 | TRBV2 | TGTGCCAGCAGCGGACAGGGGGCTAGGGAAAAACTGTTTTTT | CASSGQGAREKLFF
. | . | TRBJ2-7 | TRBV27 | TGTGCCAGCAGTTTATCGGGGGGCGCGTTCCACGAGCAGTACTTC | CASSLSGGAFHEQYF
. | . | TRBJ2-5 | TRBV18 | TGTGCCAGCTCAATACAGGTCCAAGAGACCCAGTACTTC | CASSIQVQETQYF